This is a list of T cell receptor beta chains from one sample in a study of response to subunit inactivated influenza vaccine. TCRdb itself ran the RT-PCR reads through MiXCR, one entry per CDR3 protein. The sample contains fewer than 350,000 distinct CDR3 sequences, around a fifth of which appear only once. The sequenced sample was PBMCs from blood, obtained less than 22 months after vaccination. The receptors shown here come from a man aged 50 to 75 who received an inactivated influenza vaccine. CDR3s include the opening cysteine and the closing phenylalanine or tryptophan. Each record gives: clone size, CDR3 length, V gene, J gene, D gene, CDR3 DNA, CDR3 protein. D genes are given only for firm matches. The size field is filled for only some rows; it gives once, few, many or a size class.

clone_size: -
cdr3_length: 15
v_call: TRBV4-3
j_call: TRBJ2-2
d_call: -
cdr3_nt: TGCGCCAGCAGCCAAGCAGGACTTCTCACCGGGGAGCTGTTTTTT
cdr3_aa: CASSQAGLLTGELFF

clone_size: few
cdr3_length: 12
v_call: TRBV28
j_call: TRBJ2-3
d_call: -
cdr3_nt: TGTGCCAGCAGGCGGGGCGGAGATACGCAGTATTTT
cdr3_aa: CASRRGGDTQYF

clone_size: few
cdr3_length: 20
v_call: TRBV12-3/TRBV12-4
j_call: TRBJ1-6
d_call: -
cdr3_nt: TGTGCCAGCAGTTTAAGAGGGACAAGGATCATCCAAGGCTATAATTCACCCCTCCACTTT
cdr3_aa: CASSLRGTRIIQGYNSPLHF

clone_size: -
cdr3_length: 16
v_call: TRBV4-1
j_call: TRBJ2-2
d_call: TRBD2
cdr3_nt: TGCGCCAGCAGCCGGGGGACTAGCGGGGGGACCGGGGAGCTGTTTTTT
cdr3_aa: CASSRGTSGGTGELFF

clone_size: few
cdr3_length: 16
v_call: TRBV7-8
j_call: TRBJ2-3
d_call: -
cdr3_nt: TGTGCCAGCAGCTTAATAAGACTTCCACGCCCAGATACGCAGTATTTT
cdr3_aa: CASSLIRLPRPDTQYF

clone_size: many
cdr3_length: 13
v_call: TRBV2
j_call: TRBJ1-5
d_call: -
cdr3_nt: TGTGCCAGCAGTGAGACTGGCAATCAGCCCCAGCATTTT
cdr3_aa: CASSETGNQPQHF

clone_size: -
cdr3_length: 14
v_call: TRBV29-1
j_call: TRBJ1-1
d_call: -
cdr3_nt: TGCAGCGCCGGATGGGGAGGGGGGAACACTGAAGCTTTCTTT
cdr3_aa: CSAGWGGGNTEAFF

clone_size: -
cdr3_length: 11
v_call: TRBV5-8
j_call: TRBJ2-1
d_call: -
cdr3_nt: TGTGCCAGCAGCTTCGTGAAAGTGCAGTTCTTC
cdr3_aa: CASSFVKVQFF

clone_size: few
cdr3_length: 15
v_call: TRBV6-2/TRBV6-3
j_call: TRBJ2-5
d_call: -
cdr3_nt: TGTGCCAGCAGTTACTACGGGCCCCTGTATGAGACCCAGTACTTC
cdr3_aa: CASSYYGPLYETQYF

clone_size: -
cdr3_length: 10
v_call: TRBV30
j_call: TRBJ2-3
d_call: -
cdr3_nt: TGTGCCTTCGAGGCAGATACGCAGTATTTT
cdr3_aa: CAFEADTQYF

clone_size: few
cdr3_length: 14
v_call: TRBV4-3
j_call: TRBJ1-4
d_call: -
cdr3_nt: TGCGCCAGCAGCCAAGGGGTGAGAACCGAAAAACTGTTTTTT
cdr3_aa: CASSQGVRTEKLFF

clone_size: few
cdr3_length: 13
v_call: TRBV4-1
j_call: TRBJ1-1
d_call: TRBD1
cdr3_nt: TGCGCCAGCAGCCAGTCGACAGGGTTAGAAGCTTTCTTT
cdr3_aa: CASSQSTGLEAFF

clone_size: -
cdr3_length: 11
v_call: TRBV12-3/TRBV12-4
j_call: TRBJ2-4
d_call: -
cdr3_nt: TGTGCCAGCAGCCGGACCACCCATGAGTACTTC
cdr3_aa: CASSRTTHEYF